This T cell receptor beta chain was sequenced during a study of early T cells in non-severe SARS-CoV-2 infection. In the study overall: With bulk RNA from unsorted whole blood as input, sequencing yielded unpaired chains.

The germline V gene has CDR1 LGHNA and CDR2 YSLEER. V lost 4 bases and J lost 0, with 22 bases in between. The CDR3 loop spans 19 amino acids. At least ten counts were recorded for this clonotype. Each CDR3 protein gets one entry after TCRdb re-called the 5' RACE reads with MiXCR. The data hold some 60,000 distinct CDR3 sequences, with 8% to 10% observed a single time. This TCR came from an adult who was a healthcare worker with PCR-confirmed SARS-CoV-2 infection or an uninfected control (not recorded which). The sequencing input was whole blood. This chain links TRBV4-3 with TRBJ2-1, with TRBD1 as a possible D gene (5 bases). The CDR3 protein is CASSPVPLSGASSYNEQFF. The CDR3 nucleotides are TGCGCCAGCAGCCCCGTGCCGTTAAGTGGGGCCAGCTCCTACAATGAGCAGTTCTTC.